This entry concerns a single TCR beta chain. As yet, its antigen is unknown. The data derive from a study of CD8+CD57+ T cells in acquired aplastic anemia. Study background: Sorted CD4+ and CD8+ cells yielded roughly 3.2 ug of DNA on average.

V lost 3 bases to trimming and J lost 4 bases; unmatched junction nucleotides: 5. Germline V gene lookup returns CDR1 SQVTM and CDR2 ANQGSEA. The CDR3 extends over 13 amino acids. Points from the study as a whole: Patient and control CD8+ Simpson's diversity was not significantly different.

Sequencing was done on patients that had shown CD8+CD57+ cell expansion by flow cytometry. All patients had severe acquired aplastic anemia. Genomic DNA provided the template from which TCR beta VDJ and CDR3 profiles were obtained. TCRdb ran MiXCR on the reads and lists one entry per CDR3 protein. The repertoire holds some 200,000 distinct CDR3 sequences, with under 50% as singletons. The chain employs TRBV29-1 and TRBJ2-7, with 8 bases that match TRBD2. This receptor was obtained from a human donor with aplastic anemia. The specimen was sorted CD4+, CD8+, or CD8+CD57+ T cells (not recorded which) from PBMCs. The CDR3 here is CSVDRGGNYEQYF. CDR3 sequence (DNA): TGCAGCGTTGACCGGGGGGGAAATTACGAGCAGTACTTC.